This record concerns one T cell receptor (beta chain) sequence. Assay used: immunoSEQ multiplex PCR; TCRdb lists only in-frame clones, some missing. The sample has 60,000 to 70,000 clones, roughly 92% seen once. This sample was included in a study of T cell changes during pregnancy in multiple sclerosis. This CDR3 spans 14 amino acids. Germline V gene data show CDR1 as SGHTS and CDR2 as YDEGEE. V was shortened by 1 base and J by 1 base, with 6 bases between the two germline ends. The specimen comprised peripheral blood, sampled in the second trimester of pregnancy. This receptor was obtained from a female donor with multiple sclerosis, enrolled in a pregnancy study. The rearrangement links TRBV5-8 to TRBJ2-1; no reliable D call. The CDR3 sequence is CASSLSSSYNEQFF. DNA for the CDR3: TGTGCCAGCAGCTTGAGTAGTTCCTACAATGAGCAGTTCTTC. Based on the CDR3 plus reference TRBV5-8 and TRBJ2-1, the full variable domain is EAGVTQSPTHLIKTRGQQATLRCSPISGHTSVYWYQQALGLGLQFLLWYDEGEERNRGNFPPRFSGRQFPNYSSELNVNALELEDSALYLCASSLSSSYNEQFFGPGTRLTVL.